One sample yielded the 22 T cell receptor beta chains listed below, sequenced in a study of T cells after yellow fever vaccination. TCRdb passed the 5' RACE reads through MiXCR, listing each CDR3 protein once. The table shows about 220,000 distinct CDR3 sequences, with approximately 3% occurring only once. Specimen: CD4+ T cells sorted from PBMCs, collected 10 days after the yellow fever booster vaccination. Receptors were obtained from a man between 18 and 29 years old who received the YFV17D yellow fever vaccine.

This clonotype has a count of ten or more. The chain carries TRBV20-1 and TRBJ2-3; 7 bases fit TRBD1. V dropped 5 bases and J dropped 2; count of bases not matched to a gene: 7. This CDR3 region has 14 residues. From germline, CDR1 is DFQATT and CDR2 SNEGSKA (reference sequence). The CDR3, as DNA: TGCAGTGCTTTAGTAGGGGGCCCCACAGATACGCAGTATTTT. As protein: CSALVGGPTDTQYF.

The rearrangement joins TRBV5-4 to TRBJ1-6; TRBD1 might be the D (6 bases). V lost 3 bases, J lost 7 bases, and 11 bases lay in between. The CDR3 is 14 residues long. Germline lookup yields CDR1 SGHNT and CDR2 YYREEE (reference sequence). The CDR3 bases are TGTGCCAGCAGCTCAGACAGGAGGAATTCACCCCTCCACTTT. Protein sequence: CASSSDRRNSPLHF.

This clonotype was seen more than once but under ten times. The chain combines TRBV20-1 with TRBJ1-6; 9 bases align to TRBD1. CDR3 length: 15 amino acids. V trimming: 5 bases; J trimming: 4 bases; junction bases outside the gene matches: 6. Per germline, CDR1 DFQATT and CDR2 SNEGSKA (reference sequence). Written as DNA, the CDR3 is TGCAGTGCTCCGAAAGGGACAGGGTATAATTCACCCCTCCACTTT. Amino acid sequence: CSAPKGTGYNSPLHF.

CDR3 loop: CASSSGQNSYNEQFF. The CDR3 DNA reads as TGTGCCAGCAGCTCAGGACAGAACTCCTACAATGAGCAGTTCTTC. The V and J genes are TRBV5-4 and TRBJ2-1, with a tentative D call TRBD1 (6 bases). Trimming took 3 bases from V and 0 from J, leaving 10 bases between them. Germline CDR1 and CDR2: SGHNT and YYREEE (reference sequence). The CDR3 totals 15 residues.

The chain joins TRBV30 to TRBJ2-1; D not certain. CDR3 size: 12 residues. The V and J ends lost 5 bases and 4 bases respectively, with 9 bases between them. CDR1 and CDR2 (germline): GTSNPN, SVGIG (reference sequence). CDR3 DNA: TGTGCCTGGGATATGCGATACAATGAGCAGTTCTTC. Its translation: CAWDMRYNEQFF. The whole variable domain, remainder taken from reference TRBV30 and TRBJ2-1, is SQTIHQWPATLVQPVGSPLSLECTVEGTSNPNLYWYRQAAGRGLQLLFYSVGIGQISSEVPQNLSASRPQDRQFILSSKKLLLSDSGFYLCAWDMRYNEQFFGPGTRLTVL.

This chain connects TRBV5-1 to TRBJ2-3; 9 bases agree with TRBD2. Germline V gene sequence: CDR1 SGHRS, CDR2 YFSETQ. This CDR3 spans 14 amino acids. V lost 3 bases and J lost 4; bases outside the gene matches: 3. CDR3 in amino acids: CASSWRGGPDTQYF. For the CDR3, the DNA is TGCGCCAGCAGCTGGCGGGGGGGACCAGATACGCAGTATTTT.

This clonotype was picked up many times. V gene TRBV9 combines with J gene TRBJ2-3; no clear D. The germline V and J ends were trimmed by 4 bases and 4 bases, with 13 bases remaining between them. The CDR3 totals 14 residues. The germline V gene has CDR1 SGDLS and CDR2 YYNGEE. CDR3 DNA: TGTGCCAGCAGCTCTGTCGCGCACTCAGATACGCAGTATTTT. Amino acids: CASSSVAHSDTQYF.

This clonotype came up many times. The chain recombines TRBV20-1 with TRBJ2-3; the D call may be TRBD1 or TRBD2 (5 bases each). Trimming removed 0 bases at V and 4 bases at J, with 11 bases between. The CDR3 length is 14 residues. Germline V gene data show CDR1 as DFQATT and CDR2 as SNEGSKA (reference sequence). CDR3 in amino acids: CSARDAVGADTQYF. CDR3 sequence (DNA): TGCAGTGCTAGAGATGCAGTGGGGGCAGATACGCAGTATTTT.

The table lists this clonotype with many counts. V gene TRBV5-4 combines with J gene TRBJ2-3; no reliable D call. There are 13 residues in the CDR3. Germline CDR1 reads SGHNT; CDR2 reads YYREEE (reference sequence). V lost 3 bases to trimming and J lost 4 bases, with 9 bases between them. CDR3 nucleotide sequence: TGTGCCAGCAGCTCAATTGGGGCAGATACGCAGTATTTT. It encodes CASSSIGADTQYF.

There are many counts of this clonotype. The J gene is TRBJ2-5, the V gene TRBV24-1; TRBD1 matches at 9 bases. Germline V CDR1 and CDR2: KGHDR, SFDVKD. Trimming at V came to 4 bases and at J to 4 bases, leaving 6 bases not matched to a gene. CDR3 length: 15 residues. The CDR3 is CATSDAGTGSETQYF. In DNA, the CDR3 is TGTGCCACCAGTGACGCCGGGACAGGGTCAGAGACCCAGTACTTC.

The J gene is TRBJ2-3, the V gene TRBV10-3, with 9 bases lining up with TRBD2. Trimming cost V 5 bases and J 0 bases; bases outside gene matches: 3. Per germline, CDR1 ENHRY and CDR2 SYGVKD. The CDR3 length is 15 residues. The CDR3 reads CAISRTSASTDTQYF. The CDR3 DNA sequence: TGTGCCATCAGTCGGACTAGCGCCAGCACAGATACGCAGTATTTT.

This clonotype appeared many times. For the CDR3, the DNA is TGTGCCAGCAGTTACTCCGGACCCATGAACACTGAAGCTTTCTTT. It encodes CASSYSGPMNTEAFF. The rearrangement links TRBV6-5 to TRBJ1-1; no clear D. Germline CDR1 MNHEY, CDR2 SVGAGI. The CDR3 runs to 15 residues. Trimming pared 0 bases from V and 0 bases from J, leaving 8 bases between.

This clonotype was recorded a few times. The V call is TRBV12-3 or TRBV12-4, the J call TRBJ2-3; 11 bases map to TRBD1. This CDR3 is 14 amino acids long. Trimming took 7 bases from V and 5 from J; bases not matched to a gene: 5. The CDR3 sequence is CASTLDRGQDTQYF. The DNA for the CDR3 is TGTGCCAGCACCCTGGACAGGGGGCAAGATACGCAGTATTTT.

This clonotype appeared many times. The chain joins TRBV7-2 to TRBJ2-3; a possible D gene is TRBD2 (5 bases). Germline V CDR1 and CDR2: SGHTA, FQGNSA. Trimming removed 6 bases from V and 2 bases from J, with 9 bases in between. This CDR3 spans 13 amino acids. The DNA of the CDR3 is TGTGCCAGCAGATCGGGGAACACAGATACGCAGTATTTT. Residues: CASRSGNTDTQYF.

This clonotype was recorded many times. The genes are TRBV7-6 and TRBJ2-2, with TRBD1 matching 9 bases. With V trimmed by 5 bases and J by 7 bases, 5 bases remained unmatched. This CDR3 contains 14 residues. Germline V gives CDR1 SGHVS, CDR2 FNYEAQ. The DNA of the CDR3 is TGTGCCAGCAGCGTGGGACAGGGCGGCGGGGAGCTGTTTTTT. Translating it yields CASSVGQGGGELFF. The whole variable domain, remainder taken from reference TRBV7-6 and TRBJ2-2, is GAGVSQSPRYKVTKRGQDVALRCDPISGHVSLYWYRQALGQGPEFLTYFNYEAQQDKSGLPNDRFSAERPEGSISTLTIQRTEQRDSAMYRCASSVGQGGGELFFGEGSRLTVL.

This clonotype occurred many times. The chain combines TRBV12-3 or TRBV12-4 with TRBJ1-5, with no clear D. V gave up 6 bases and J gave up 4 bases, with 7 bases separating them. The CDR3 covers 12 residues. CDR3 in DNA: TGTGCCAGCAGCCCGATTAATCAGCCCCAGCATTTT. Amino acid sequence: CASSPINQPQHF.

The CDR3 sequence: CASSVEGNPGQGNQPQHF. The CDR3 region has the DNA TGTGCCAGCAGCGTAGAGGGGAATCCGGGACAGGGAAATCAGCCCCAGCATTTT. The rearrangement links TRBV9 to TRBJ1-5, with 9 bases aligning to TRBD1. This CDR3 has 18 amino acids. The V gene's germline CDR1 is SGDLS and CDR2 YYNGEE. The V and J ends lost 0 bases and 4 bases, in that order; junction bases with no gene match: 11.

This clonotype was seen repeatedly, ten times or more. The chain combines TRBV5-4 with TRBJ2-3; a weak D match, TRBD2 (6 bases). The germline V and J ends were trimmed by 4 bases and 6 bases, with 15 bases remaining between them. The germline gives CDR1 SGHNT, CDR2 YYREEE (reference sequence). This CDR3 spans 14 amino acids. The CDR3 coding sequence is TGTGCCAGCAGCCATGGGAGGCCCGAGGATACGCAGTATTTT. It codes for CASSHGRPEDTQYF.

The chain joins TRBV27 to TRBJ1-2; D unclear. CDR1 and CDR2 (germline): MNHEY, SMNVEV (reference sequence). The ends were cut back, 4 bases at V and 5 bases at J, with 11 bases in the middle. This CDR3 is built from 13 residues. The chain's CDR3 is CASSWRAGYGYTF. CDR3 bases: TGTGCCAGCAGTTGGAGGGCTGGGTATGGCTACACCTTC.

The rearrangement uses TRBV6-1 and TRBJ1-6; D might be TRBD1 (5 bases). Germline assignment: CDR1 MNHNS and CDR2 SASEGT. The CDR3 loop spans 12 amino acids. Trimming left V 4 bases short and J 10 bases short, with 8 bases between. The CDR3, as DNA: TGTGCCAGCAGTGTCGGGGACTCACCCCTCCACTTT. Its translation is CASSVGDSPLHF.

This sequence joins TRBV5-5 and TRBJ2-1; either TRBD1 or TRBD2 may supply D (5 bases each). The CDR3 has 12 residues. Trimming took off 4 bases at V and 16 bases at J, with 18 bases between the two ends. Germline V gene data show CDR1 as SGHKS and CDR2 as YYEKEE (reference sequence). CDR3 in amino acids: CASSLRDAEKFF. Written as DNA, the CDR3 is TGTGCCAGCAGCCTCCGGGACGCGGAGAAATTCTTC.

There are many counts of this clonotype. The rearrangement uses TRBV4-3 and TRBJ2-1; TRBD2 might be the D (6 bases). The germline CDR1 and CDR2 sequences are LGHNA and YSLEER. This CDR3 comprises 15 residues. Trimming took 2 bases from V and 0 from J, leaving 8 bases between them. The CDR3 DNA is TGCGCCAGCAGCCAACCGGGACTCTCCTACAATGAGCAGTTCTTC. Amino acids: CASSQPGLSYNEQFF.